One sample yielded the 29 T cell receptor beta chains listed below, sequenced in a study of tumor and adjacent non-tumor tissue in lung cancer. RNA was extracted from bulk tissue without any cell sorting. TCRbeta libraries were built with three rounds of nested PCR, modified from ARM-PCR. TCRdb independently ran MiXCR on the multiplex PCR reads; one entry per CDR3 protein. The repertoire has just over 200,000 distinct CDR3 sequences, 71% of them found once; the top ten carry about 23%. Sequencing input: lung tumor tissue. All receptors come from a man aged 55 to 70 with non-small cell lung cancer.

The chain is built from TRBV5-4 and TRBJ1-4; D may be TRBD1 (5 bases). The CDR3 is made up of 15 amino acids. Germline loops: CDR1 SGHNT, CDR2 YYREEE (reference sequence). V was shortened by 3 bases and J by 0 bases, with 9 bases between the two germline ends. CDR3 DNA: TGTGCCAGCAGCTCAACGGGGGCAACTAATGAAAAACTGTTTTTT. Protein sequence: CASSSTGATNEKLFF.

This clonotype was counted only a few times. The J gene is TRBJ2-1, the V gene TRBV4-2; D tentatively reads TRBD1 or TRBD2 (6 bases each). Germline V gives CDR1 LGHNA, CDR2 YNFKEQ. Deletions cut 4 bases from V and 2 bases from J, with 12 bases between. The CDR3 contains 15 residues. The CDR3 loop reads CASSLNRGPYNEQFF. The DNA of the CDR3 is TGTGCCAGCAGCCTCAACCGGGGGCCCTACAATGAGCAGTTCTTC.

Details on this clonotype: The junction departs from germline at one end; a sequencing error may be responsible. In nucleotides, the CDR3 is TGCAGTACTAGATCCGGGACACTTTATCAGCACCAGCATTTT. Protein product: CSTRSGTLYQHQHF. The gene calls are TRBV20-1 and TRBJ1-5, with D possibly TRBD1 on 6 matching bases. CDR1 is DFQATT, CDR2 SNEGSKA, per germline (reference sequence). The CDR3 contains 14 residues.

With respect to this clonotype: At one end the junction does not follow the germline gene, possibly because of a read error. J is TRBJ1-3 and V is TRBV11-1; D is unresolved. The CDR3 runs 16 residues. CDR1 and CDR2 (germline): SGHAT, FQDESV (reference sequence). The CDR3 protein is CASTLDESFLGNTLYF. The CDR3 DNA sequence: TGTGCCAGCACCTTAGACGAGAGCTTTCTTGGAAACACCTTATATTTT.

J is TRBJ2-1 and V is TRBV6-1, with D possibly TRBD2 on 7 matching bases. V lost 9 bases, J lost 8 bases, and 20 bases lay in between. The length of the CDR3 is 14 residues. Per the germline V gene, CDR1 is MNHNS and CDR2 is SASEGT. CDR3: CARTLDRGRDEQFF. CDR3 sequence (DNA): TGTGCCAGGACTCTGGATAGGGGGAGGGATGAGCAGTTCTTC.

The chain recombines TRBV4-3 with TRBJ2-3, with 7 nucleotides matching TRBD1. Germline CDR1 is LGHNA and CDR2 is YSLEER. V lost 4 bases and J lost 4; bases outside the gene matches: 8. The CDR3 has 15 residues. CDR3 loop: CASSRDRARADTQYF. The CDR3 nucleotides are TGCGCCAGCAGCCGAGACAGGGCTCGCGCAGATACGCAGTATTTT.

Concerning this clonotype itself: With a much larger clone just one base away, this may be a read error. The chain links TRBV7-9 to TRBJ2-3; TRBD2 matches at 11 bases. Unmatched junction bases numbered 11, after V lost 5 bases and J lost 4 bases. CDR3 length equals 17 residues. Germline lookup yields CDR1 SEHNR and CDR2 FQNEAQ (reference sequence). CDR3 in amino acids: CASSPVVLAGAADTQYF. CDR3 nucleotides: TGTGCCAGCAGCCCAGTGGTACTAGCGGGAGCTGCAGATACGCAGTATTTT.

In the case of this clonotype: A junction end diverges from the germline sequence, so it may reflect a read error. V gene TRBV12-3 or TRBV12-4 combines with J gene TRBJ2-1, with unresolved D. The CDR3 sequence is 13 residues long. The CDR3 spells CANSLGDYNEQFF. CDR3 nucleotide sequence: TGTGCCAACAGTTTAGGTGACTACAATGAGCAGTTCTTC.

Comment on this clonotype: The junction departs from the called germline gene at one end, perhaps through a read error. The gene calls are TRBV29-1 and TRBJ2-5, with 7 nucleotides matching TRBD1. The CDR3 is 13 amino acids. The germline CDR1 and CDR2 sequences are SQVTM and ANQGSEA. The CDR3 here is CNVVTGVQETQYF. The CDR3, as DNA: TGCAACGTTGTAACAGGGGTACAAGAGACCCAGTACTTC.

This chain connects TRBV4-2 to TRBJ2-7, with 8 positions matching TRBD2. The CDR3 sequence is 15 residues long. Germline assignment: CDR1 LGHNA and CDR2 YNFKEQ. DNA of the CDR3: TGTGCCAGCAGCCAAGAAGGGACTAGTGCCAACGAGCAATACGTC. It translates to CASSQEGTSANEQYV.

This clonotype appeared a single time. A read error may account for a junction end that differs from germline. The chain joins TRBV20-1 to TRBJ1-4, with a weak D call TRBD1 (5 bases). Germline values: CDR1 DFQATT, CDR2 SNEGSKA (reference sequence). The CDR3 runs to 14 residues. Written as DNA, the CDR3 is TGCAGTGCTAAGAGAAGGGGCGACGATGAAAAACTGTTATTT. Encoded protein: CSAKRRGDDEKLLF.

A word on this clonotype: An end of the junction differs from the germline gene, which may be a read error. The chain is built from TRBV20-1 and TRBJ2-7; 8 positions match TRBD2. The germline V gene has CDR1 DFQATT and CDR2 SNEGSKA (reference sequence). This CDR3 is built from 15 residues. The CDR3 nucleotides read TGCAGTGCTAGAGATTCAGCGGGGGTTGCCTACGAGCGGTACTTC. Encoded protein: CSARDSAGVAYERYF.

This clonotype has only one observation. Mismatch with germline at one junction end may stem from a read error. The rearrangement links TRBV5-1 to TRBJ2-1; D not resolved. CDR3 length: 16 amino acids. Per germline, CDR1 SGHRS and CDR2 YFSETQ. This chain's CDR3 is CASSFSQASSCNEQFF. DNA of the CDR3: TGCGCCAGCAGCTTTAGTCAGGCGAGCTCCTGCAATGAGCAGTTCTTC.

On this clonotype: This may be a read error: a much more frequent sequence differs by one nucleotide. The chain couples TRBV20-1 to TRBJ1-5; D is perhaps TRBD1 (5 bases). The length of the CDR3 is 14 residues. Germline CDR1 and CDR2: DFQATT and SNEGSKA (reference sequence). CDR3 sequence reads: CSAREGSQGQPHHF. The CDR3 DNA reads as TGCAGTGCTAGAGAGGGATCGCAGGGTCAGCCCCACCATTTT.

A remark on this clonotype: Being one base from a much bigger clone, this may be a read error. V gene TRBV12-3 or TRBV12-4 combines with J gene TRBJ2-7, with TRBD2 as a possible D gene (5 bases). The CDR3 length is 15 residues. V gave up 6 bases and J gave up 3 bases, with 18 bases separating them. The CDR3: CASSWRVGVNYEQYF. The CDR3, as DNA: TGTGCCAGCAGCTGGAGAGTGGGAGTGAACTACGAGCAGTACTTC.

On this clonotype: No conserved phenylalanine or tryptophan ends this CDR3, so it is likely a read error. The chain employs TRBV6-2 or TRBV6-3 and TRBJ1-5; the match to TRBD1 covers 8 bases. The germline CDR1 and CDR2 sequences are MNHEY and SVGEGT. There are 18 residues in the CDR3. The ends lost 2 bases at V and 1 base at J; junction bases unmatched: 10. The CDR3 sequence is CASSYKSYRGYSNQPQHS. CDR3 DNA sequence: TGTGCCAGCAGTTACAAATCCTACAGGGGGTACAGCAATCAGCCCCAGCATTCT.

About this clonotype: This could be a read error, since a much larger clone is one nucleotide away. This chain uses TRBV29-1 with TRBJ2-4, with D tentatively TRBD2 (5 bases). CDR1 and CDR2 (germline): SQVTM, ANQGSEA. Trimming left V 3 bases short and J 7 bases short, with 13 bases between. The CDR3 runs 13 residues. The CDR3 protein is CSVEGDQWNIQYF. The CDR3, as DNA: TGCAGCGTTGAGGGAGATCAGTGGAACATTCAGTACTTC.

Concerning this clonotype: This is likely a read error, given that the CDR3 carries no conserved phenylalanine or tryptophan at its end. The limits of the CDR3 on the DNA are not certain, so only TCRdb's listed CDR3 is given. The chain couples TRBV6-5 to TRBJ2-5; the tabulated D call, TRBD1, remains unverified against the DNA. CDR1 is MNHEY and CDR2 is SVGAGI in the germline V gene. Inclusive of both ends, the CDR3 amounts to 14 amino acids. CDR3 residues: CAGCDTGTAGAHYI.

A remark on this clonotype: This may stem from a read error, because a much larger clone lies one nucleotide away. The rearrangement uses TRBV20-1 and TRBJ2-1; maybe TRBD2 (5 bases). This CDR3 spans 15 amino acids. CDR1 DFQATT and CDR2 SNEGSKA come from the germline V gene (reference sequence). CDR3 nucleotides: TGCAGTGCTAGAGATTATCGAGGAGGCTACAATGAGCAGTTGTTC. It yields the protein CSARDYRGGYNEQLF.

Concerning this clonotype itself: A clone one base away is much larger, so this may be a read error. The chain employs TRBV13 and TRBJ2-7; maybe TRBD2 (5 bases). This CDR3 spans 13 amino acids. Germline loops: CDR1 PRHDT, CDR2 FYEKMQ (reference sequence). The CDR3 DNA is TGTGCCGGCAGCCCTTACGGGAACTACGAGCAGTACTTC. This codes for CAGSPYGNYEQYF.

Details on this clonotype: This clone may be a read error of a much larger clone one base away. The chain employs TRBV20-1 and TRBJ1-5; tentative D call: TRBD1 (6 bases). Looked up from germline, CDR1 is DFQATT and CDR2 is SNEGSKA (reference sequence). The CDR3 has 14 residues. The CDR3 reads CSARVDGGNQTQHF. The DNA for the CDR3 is TGCAGTGCTAGAGTTGATGGGGGCAATCAGACCCAGCATTTT.

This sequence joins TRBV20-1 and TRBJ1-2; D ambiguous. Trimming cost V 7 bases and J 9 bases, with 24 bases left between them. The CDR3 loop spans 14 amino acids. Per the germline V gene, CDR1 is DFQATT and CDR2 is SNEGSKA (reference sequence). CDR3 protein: CSVKGAGTALSYTF. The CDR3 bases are TGCAGTGTTAAGGGAGCCGGAACAGCTTTGAGCTACACCTTC.

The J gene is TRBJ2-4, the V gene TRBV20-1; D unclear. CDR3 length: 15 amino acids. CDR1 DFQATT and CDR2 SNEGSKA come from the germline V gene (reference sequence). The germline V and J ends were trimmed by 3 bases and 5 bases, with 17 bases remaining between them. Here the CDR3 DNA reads TGCAGTGCTAGCATAAACCGATCCCGCGAAAACATTCAGTACTTC. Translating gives CSASINRSRENIQYF.

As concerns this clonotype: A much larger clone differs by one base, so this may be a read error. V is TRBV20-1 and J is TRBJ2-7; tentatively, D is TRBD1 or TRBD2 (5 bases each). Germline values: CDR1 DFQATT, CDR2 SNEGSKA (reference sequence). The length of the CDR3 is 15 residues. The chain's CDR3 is CSAGEPGRDSYEQYF. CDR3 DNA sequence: TGCAGTGCTGGAGAGCCGGGACGGGACTCCTACGAGCAGTACTTC.

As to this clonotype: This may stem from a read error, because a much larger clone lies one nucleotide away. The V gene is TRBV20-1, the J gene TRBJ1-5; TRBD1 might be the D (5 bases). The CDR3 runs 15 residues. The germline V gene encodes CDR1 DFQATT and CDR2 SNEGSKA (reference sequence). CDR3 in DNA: TGCAGTGCTTCTTCCCCGGTAAGGGGTTATCAGCCCCAGCGTTTT. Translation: CSASSPVRGYQPQRF.

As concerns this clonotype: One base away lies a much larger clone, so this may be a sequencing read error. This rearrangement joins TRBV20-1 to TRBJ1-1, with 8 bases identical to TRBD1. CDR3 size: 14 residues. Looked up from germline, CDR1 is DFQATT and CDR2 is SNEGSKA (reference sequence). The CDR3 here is CSTREGAGGLVAFF. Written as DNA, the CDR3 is TGCAGTACTAGAGAGGGGGCAGGGGGCCTCGTAGCTTTCTTT.

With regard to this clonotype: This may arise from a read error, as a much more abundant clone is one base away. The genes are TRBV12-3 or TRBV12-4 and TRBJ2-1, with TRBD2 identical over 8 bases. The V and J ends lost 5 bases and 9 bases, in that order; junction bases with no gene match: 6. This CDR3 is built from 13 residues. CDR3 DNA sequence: TGTGCCAGCAGTCCTGGGACTAGAGGTGAGCAGTTCTTC. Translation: CASSPGTRGEQFF.

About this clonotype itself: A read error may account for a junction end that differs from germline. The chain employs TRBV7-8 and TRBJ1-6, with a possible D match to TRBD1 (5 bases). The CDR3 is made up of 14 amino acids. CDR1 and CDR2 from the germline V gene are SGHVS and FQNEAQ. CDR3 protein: CASSPGHGGSPIHF. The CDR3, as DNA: TGTGCCAGCAGCCCAGGACATGGAGGATCACCCATCCACTTT.

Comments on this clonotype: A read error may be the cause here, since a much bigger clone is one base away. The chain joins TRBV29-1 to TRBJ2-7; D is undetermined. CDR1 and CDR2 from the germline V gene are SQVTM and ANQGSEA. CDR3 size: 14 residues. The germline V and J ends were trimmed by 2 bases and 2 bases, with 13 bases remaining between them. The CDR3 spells CSVEWFTLPYEQYF. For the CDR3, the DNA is TGCAGCGTTGAATGGTTTACATTACCCTACGAGCAGTACTTC.